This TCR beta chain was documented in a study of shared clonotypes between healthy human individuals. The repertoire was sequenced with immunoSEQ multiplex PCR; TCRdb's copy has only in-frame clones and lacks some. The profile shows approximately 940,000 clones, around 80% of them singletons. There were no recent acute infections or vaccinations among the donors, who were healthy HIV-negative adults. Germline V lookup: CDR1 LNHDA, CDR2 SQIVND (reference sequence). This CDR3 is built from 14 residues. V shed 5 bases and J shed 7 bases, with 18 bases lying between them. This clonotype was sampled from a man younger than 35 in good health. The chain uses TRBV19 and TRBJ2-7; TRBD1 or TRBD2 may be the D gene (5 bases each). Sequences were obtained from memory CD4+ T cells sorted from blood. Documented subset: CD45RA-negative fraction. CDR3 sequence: CASSLGRGEPEQYF. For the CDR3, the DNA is TGTGCCAGTAGTCTGGGCCGAGGGGAGCCGGAGCAGTACTTC.